One and the same sample provided the 15 T cell receptor beta chains below, sequenced in a study of post-analysis software for immune sequencing data. TCR beta cDNA libraries included unique molecular identifiers. TCRdb re-called the PCR reads through MiXCR, storing one row per CDR3 protein. The sample holds 800,000 to 950,000 distinct CDR3 sequences, approximately 53% seen once. Study-wide results and limits: Patients showed TRBV5-6, TRBV5-1 and TRBV20-1 among several TRBV segments more frequent than in controls.

These TCRs' antigens remain unknown. The material sequenced was blood. The source of these receptors is a girl aged 10-17 years with multiple sclerosis.

This clonotype has more than one count but fewer than ten. This chain connects TRBV29-1 to TRBJ2-1; 10 bases map to TRBD2. V lost 6 bases and J lost 8; bases outside the gene matches: 10. From germline, CDR1 is SQVTM and CDR2 ANQGSEA. This CDR3 contains 14 residues. The DNA of the CDR3 is TGCAGCGTGGACTTAGCGGGAGGACACTATGAGCAGTTCTTC. Translation gives CSVDLAGGHYEQFF.

This clonotype was counted once. The chain joins TRBV5-6 to TRBJ2-5; maybe TRBD2 (5 bases). V was trimmed by 0 bases and J by 4 bases, leaving 16 bases between them. This CDR3 comprises 16 residues. CDR1 and CDR2 (germline): SGHDT, YYEEEE. CDR3 protein: CASSLAGLAAAETQYF. Written as DNA, the CDR3 is TGTGCCAGCAGCTTGGCCGGGCTAGCAGCGGCAGAGACCCAGTACTTC.

The chain links TRBV5-1 to TRBJ2-3; 8 nucleotides agree with TRBD1. Trimming removed 4 bases from V and 4 bases from J; junction bases left unmatched: 8. The CDR3 runs 15 residues. In germline, CDR1 is SGHRS, CDR2 YFSETQ. The CDR3 DNA is TGCGCCAGCAGCCCGAGGACAGGGATGGCAGATACGCAGTATTTT. It translates to CASSPRTGMADTQYF. Variable domain in full (rest from reference TRBV5-1 and TRBJ2-3): KAGVTQTPRYLIKTRGQQVTLSCSPISGHRSVSWYQQTPGQGLQFLFEYFSETQRNKGNFPGRFSGRQFSNSRSEMNVSTLELGDSALYLCASSPRTGMADTQYFGPGTRLTVL.

This clonotype has a handful of counts. The junction does not match germline at one end; this may be a read error. The V and J genes are TRBV5-1 and TRBJ2-6; D possibly corresponds to TRBD2 (6 bases). The CDR3 extends over 18 amino acids. The germline gives CDR1 SGHRS, CDR2 YFSETQ. CDR3 in amino acids: CASSLAPAGTSGANVLTF. CDR3 DNA: TGCGCCAGTAGCTTGGCCCCGGCAGGGACTTCTGGGGCCAACGTCCTGACTTTC. Together with reference TRBV5-1 and TRBJ2-6, the CDR3 gives the full variable domain: KAGVTQTPRYLIKTRGQQVTLSCSPISGHRSVSWYQQTPGQGLQFLFEYFSETQRNKGNFPGRFSGRQFSNSRSEMNVSTLELGDSALYLCASSLAPAGTSGANVLTFGAGSRLTVL.

This chain uses TRBV21-1 with TRBJ2-7; the table's D call, TRBD2, was not checked against the DNA. TRBV21-1 is a pseudogene. This CDR3 comprises 16 residues. This chain's CDR3 is CASSIRVEEVGYEQYF. The CDR3 DNA sequence: TGTGCCAGCAGCATTAGGGTGGAGGAGGTGGGCTACGAGCAGTACTTC.

V gene TRBV20-1 combines with J gene TRBJ2-3; possibly TRBD2 for D (6 bases). Per the germline V gene, CDR1 is DFQATT and CDR2 is SNEGSKA (reference sequence). Trimming took 0 bases from V and 1 from J, leaving 8 bases between them. The CDR3 consists of 14 residues. The CDR3 sequence is CSARDGGGTDTQYF. Written as DNA, the CDR3 is TGCAGTGCTAGAGATGGCGGGGGCACAGATACGCAGTATTTT.

This CDR3 is CASSLASGTANEQFF. In DNA form, the CDR3 reads TGTGCCAGCAGCTTAGCGTCCGGGACAGCGAATGAGCAGTTCTTC. V usage is TRBV11-1 and J usage is TRBJ2-1; TRBD1 aligns across 7 bases. Trimming took 0 bases from V and 7 from J; bases not matched to a gene: 6. Germline V gene lookup returns CDR1 SGHAT and CDR2 FQDESV (reference sequence). The CDR3 consists of 15 residues.

The chain is built from TRBV19 and TRBJ2-7; 14 bases align to TRBD2. The junction had 12 bases not matched to a gene; V was cut back by 5 bases and J by 3 bases. The CDR3 length is 18 residues. Germline V gene sequence: CDR1 LNHDA, CDR2 SQIVND (reference sequence). For the CDR3, the DNA is TGTGCCAGTAGTTACGCCGGGACTAGCGGGAGTTACTTCTACGAGCAGTACTTC. Translating it yields CASSYAGTSGSYFYEQYF.

The chain carries TRBV5-5 and TRBJ2-7; maybe TRBD2 (7 bases). The germline V gene has CDR1 SGHKS and CDR2 YYEKEE (reference sequence). The CDR3 loop spans 16 amino acids. The germline V and J ends were trimmed by 4 bases and 1 base, with 18 bases remaining between them. CDR3 DNA sequence: TGTGCCAGCAGCACGAGGGGGGGCTCGGGTTCCTACGAGCAGTACTTC. Translation gives CASSTRGGSGSYEQYF.

This clonotype was seen only a few times. The CDR3 loop reads CSARGGGYTF. CDR3 nucleotides: TGCAGTGCTAGGGGGGGCGGCTACACCTTC. The chain recombines TRBV20-1 with TRBJ1-2; D might be TRBD1 (6 bases). CDR1 and CDR2 from the germline V gene are DFQATT and SNEGSKA (reference sequence). This CDR3 comprises 10 residues. Deletions cut 3 bases from V and 8 bases from J, with 7 bases between.

The table lists this clonotype with a count of one. V gene TRBV7-2 combines with J gene TRBJ2-7; 10 bases map to TRBD2. Germline trimming cut 5 bases from V and 4 bases from J; bases unmatched to any gene: 11. Looked up from germline, CDR1 is SGHTA and CDR2 is FQGNSA. CDR3 length: 16 amino acids. DNA for the CDR3: TGTGCCAGCAGCCCGATACTAGCGGGGATTAAATACGAGCAGTACTTC. Translated, it gives CASSPILAGIKYEQYF.

The V call is TRBV10-3, the J call TRBJ2-7, with no clear D. V lost 6 bases and J 0 bases, leaving 12 bases between the germline ends. In germline, CDR1 is ENHRY, CDR2 SYGVKD. The CDR3 is made up of 14 amino acids. CDR3 DNA: TGTGCCATCAGACCGACGGAGAGCTCCTACGAGCAGTACTTC. Its protein is CAIRPTESSYEQYF.

The gene calls are TRBV12-3 or TRBV12-4 and TRBJ2-3, with TRBD2 matching over 12 bases. The V gene end was trimmed by 5 bases and the J gene end by 5 bases; junction bases not matched to a gene: 5. The CDR3 covers 15 residues. For the CDR3, the DNA is TGTGCCAGCAGTCACTGGACTAGCGGGAAAGATACGCAGTATTTT. This sequence encodes CASSHWTSGKDTQYF.

The CDR3 loop is CASSAPGTPSTYEQYF. DNA for the CDR3: TGTGCCAGCAGTGCCCCCGGGACGCCATCGACCTACGAGCAGTACTTC. This chain links TRBV25-1 with TRBJ2-7; either TRBD1 or TRBD2 may fit D (5 bases each). Germline V gene lookup returns CDR1 MGHDK and CDR2 SYGVNS. The CDR3 is 16 residues long. With 4 bases removed from V and 2 bases from J, the gap between germline ends came to 18 bases.

The chain carries TRBV3-1 and TRBJ2-7; D not certain. V lost 8 bases to trimming and J lost 3 bases, with 8 bases between them. The CDR3 spans 11 residues. Germline V gene sequence: CDR1 LGHDT, CDR2 YNNKEL (reference sequence). The chain's CDR3 is CASGNIYEQYF. The CDR3 DNA follows: TGTGCCAGCGGCAACATCTACGAGCAGTACTTC.